This is a list of T cell receptor beta chains from one sample in a study of Graves' ophthalmopathy and Graves' hyperthyroidism. Via MiXCR, TCRdb re-called the multiplex PCR reads, giving one row per CDR3 protein. The repertoire consists of about 400,000 distinct CDR3 sequences, with around 18% occurring once and the leading ten covering 1.5% to 2%. The sequencing input was peripheral blood. Every receptor here comes from a woman younger than 30 with Graves' ophthalmopathy. Each CDR3 is given without its conserved first and last residue. A D gene is named only where the DNA matches it firmly.

V	J	D	CDR3
TRBV7-3	TRBJ1-1	.	ASSLKGGTEAF
TRBV28	TRBJ2-5	.	ASSLGRGSEETQY
TRBV7-2	TRBJ2-7	TRBD1	ASSLVAGGFEQY
TRBV30	TRBJ2-2	TRBD1	ACGQGGTGELF
TRBV18	TRBJ1-5	.	ASSPTLGGGQPQH
TRBV29-1	TRBJ2-5	.	SDTGEPAETQY
TRBV6-1	TRBJ2-2	.	ASGTANTGELF
TRBV6-5	TRBJ1-2	.	ASSYDGTDYGYT
TRBV12-3/TRBV12-4	TRBJ1-5	.	ASSLLPGLLTNSNQPQH
TRBV6-2/TRBV6-3	TRBJ2-7	.	ASSYYGNYEQY
TRBV7-2	TRBJ2-6	TRBD1	ASSALQGVASGANVLT
TRBV4-3	TRBJ1-3	.	ASSQVGSNTIY
TRBV6-1	TRBJ1-1	.	ASSQARNTEAF
TRBV30	TRBJ2-7	TRBD1	AWSRSWTGGSEQY
TRBV6-1	TRBJ2-7	TRBD2	ASIYPLAGAYEQY
TRBV7-9	TRBJ2-7	.	ASSPPGEISHEQY
TRBV19	TRBJ1-1	TRBD1	ASSDRTGDTEAF
TRBV7-3	TRBJ1-1	.	ASSSQGITEAF
TRBV5-1	TRBJ2-5	TRBD2	ASRLLGGALETQY
TRBV4-3	TRBJ1-2	.	ASSQDRSYGYT
TRBV7-2	TRBJ1-1	.	ASSLRRVNTEAF
TRBV27	TRBJ1-2	.	ASSLVGGLNYGYT
TRBV6-2/TRBV6-3	TRBJ1-5	.	ASSYFGVGQPQH
TRBV6-5	TRBJ2-7	TRBD1	ASSSGQGRNEQY
TRBV10-3	TRBJ2-3	.	AIRQGGSTDTQY